This T cell receptor (beta chain) appears in the sequencing data of a study of blood T cell repertoires in COVID-19. TCRdb keeps only in-frame clones here, not all; method: immunoSEQ multiplex PCR. The profile covers approximately 250,000 clones, with over 75% appearing a single time and 7.5% to 9% taken by the ten largest. V lost 5 bases, J lost 5 bases, and 12 bases lay in between. The CDR3 consists of 14 residues. Germline-derived CDR1 and CDR2 are LNHDA and SQIVND (reference sequence). The table lists this clone with a count of one. The rearrangement links TRBV19 to TRBJ2-2, with D possibly TRBD1 on 6 matching bases. The sample taken for sequencing was peripheral blood. This TCR derives from a human donor in a cohort sampled during active COVID-19. The CDR3 loop reads CASSVLRGTGELFF. In DNA, the CDR3 is TGTGCCAGTAGTGTCCTCAGGGGAACCGGGGAGCTGTTTTTT. Full variable domain (outside the CDR3, taken from reference TRBV19 and TRBJ2-2): DGGITQSPKYLFRKEGQNVTLSCEQNLNHDAMYWYRQDPGQGLRLIYYSQIVNDFQKGDIAEGYSVSREKKESFPLTVTSAQKNPTAFYLCASSVLRGTGELFFGEGSRLTVL.